This T cell receptor (beta chain) was found in a study of cytomegalovirus exposure and HLA in healthy donors. Study-level results: High sensitivity and specificity were reportedly achieved when the classifier diagnosed cytomegalovirus status.

Comments on this clone: As yet, its antigen is unknown.

The V and J ends lost 3 bases and 6 bases respectively, with 15 bases between them. CDR3 length equals 14 residues. The germline V gene encodes CDR1 SGHVS and CDR2 FNYEAQ. Produced via immunoSEQ multiplex PCR; TCRdb's table is partial and in-frame only. The sample holds 280,000 or so clones, 70% to 90% seen once. This TCR was recovered from a woman between 18 and 29 years old in good health and CMV-seronegative. The V and J genes are TRBV7-6 and TRBJ2-7, with D perhaps matching TRBD1 (6 bases). Sequencing used PBMCs. The CDR3 coding sequence is TGTGCCAGCAGCTTTAGGGGGAACGGGCCCGAGCAGTACTTC. Encoded protein: CASSFRGNGPEQYF.